This TCR beta chain originates from a study of cytomegalovirus exposure and HLA in healthy donors. The study's findings and limits: Roughly uniform sequencing depth across donors was assumed, possibly incorrectly. In a later analysis, parvovirus B19, influenza, CMV and Epstein-Barr virus appeared linked to several top co-occurrence clusters.

Trimming removed 11 bases from V and 5 bases from J, with 15 bases in between. CDR3 length: 12 residues. Germline V lookup: CDR1 MDHEN, CDR2 SYDVKM. The PCR contained 60 Vbeta and 13 Jbeta primers. Libraries were prepared by immunoSEQ multiplex PCR; TCRdb keeps only in-frame clonotypes and omits some of them. The top ten clones hold about 8.3% of a sample with over 95,000 clones, 67% of them seen once. Nominal health characterized the donors when sampled, though unrecorded immune exposures were likely. A single count supports this clone. Its antigen is not known. This TCR was sampled from a man between 18 and 29 years old in good health and CMV-seropositive. The specimen was PBMCs. V usage is TRBV28 and J usage is TRBJ1-1; D is possibly TRBD1 (5 bases). For the CDR3, the DNA is TGTGCCGCCCGGGAGTCAGGGACTGAAGCTTTCTTT. Protein product: CAARESGTEAFF.